Listed below are T cell receptor beta chains from one sample, sequenced in a study of blood T cell repertoires in COVID-19. Assay: immunoSEQ multiplex PCR; the TCRdb copy retains only in-frame clones and omits some. The sample includes 150,000 to 200,000 clones, about four fifths of them seen just once. The sample comprised peripheral blood. These receptors all come from a woman between 40 and 55 years old with COVID-19, enrolled during active disease. Each CDR3 is given with its conserved first and last residue. Each record gives: V gene, J gene, clone size, D gene, CDR3 DNA, CDR3 protein. A D gene is named only where the DNA matches it firmly. For some rows the clone size is stated as once, few or many, or as a class when expanded; others skip it.

TRBV4-2	TRBJ1-4	.	.	TGTGCCAGCAGCCAAGAATCTCGGGGGGAAAAACTGTTTTTT	CASSQESRGEKLFF
TRBV4-2	TRBJ1-5	.	TRBD1	TGTGCCAGCAGCCAAGGGCTTGGACAGGGCTATCAGCCCCAGCATTTT	CASSQGLGQGYQPQHF
TRBV9	TRBJ2-1	.	.	TGTGCCAGCAGCGGATCCCGGGACTCCTACAATGAGCAGTTCTTC	CASSGSRDSYNEQFF
TRBV19	TRBJ1-4	.	.	TGTGCCAGTACCATGGGGGGGACTTTTAAGAACGAAAAACTGTTTTTT	CASTMGGTFKNEKLFF
TRBV10-1	TRBJ2-5	.	.	TGCGCCAGCCCGCGGGAGACCCAGTACTTC	CASPRETQYF
TRBV9	TRBJ1-6	.	.	TGTGCCAGCAGCGTAGAGGAGGGGCCCCTCCACTTT	CASSVEEGPLHF
TRBV9	TRBJ1-2	once	.	TGTGCCAGCAGCGTAGAGGCAGGGGCGTTCTATGGCTACACCTTC	CASSVEAGAFYGYTF
TRBV27	TRBJ1-3	.	.	TGTGCCAGCAGTTTAAGGGGCCCCTCTGGAAACACCATATATTTT	CASSLRGPSGNTIYF
TRBV7-2	TRBJ2-7	.	.	TGTGCCAGCAGCTTAGATGGGGGGGGCCGATCCTACGAGCAGTACTTC	CASSLDGGGRSYEQYF
TRBV27	TRBJ2-7	many	.	TGTGCCAGCAAGGTACAGGGTTCCTACGAGCAGTACTTC	CASKVQGSYEQYF
TRBV9	TRBJ2-5	.	.	TGTGCCAGCAGCGTAGGGTTAGTCTCCCCCCAAGAGACCCAGTACTTC	CASSVGLVSPQETQYF
TRBV2	TRBJ2-7	.	TRBD1	TGTGCCGGAGGGGACAGGGGGAACGAGCAGTACTTC	CAGGDRGNEQYF
TRBV5-8	TRBJ1-1	.	TRBD1	TGTGCCAGCAGCTTTCACGTTGGGGACAGCTCGAACACTGAAGCTTTCTTT	CASSFHVGDSSNTEAFF
TRBV3-1/TRBV3-2	TRBJ1-2	.	.	TGTGCCAGCAGCCCCAAGAACCAGGGAAGCTATGGCTACACCTTC	CASSPKNQGSYGYTF
TRBV24-1	TRBJ2-1	.	TRBD2	TGTGCCACCAGTGATCGGACTAGCGGGAGTTTTGGTGAGCAGTTCTTC	CATSDRTSGSFGEQFF
TRBV10-3	TRBJ2-3	once	TRBD2	TGTGCCATCAGTGATCGGGGGGGGTCAGATACGCAGTATTTT	CAISDRGGSDTQYF
TRBV30	TRBJ2-7	few	.	TGTGCCTGGAGTTGGAACAGGGTCTACGAGCAGTACTTC	CAWSWNRVYEQYF
TRBV10-1	TRBJ1-2	.	TRBD1	TGCGCCAGCAGTGGGGACAGCCCCTATGGCTACACCTTC	CASSGDSPYGYTF
TRBV4-1	TRBJ1-1	.	.	TGCGCCAGCAGCCAAGACAGGGACACTGAAGCTTTCTTT	CASSQDRDTEAFF
TRBV7-9	TRBJ2-7	.	.	TGTGCCAGCAGCTCCCAGGAGGCCGAGCAGTACTTC	CASSSQEAEQYF
TRBV30	TRBJ2-7	many	TRBD2	TGTGCCTGGGACTCTGACTATAGCGGGAGGGATTCCTACGAGCAGTACTTC	CAWDSDYSGRDSYEQYF
TRBV5-1	TRBJ1-1	.	.	TGCGCCAGCAGCCCGTCGGGAACCAAGAACACTGAAGCTTTCTTT	CASSPSGTKNTEAFF
TRBV7-2	TRBJ2-1	.	.	TGTGCCAGCAGCTTACTTGGCAGGGGGAGGAGTGAGCAGTTCTTC	CASSLLGRGRSEQFF
TRBV7-9	TRBJ1-6	.	TRBD1	TGTGCCAGCAGTAGGGGACAGGGAAGGAACGATAATTCACCCCTCCACTTT	CASSRGQGRNDNSPLHF
TRBV6-4	TRBJ2-2	.	TRBD2	TGTGCCAGCAGCGACGGGGGGGGAGTCGCCGGGGAGCTGTTTTTT	CASSDGGGVAGELFF
TRBV6-6	TRBJ1-2	.	.	TGTGCCAGCAGTTATTCCCGAACAGAACCCTATGGCTACACCTTC	CASSYSRTEPYGYTF
TRBV24-1	TRBJ2-1	.	.	TGTGCCACCATGGGGGGCTACAATGAGCAGTTCTTC	CATMGGYNEQFF
TRBV5-6	TRBJ1-4	.	.	TGTGCCAGCAGCTTGTGGGCAGGGAATGAAAAACTGTTTTTT	CASSLWAGNEKLFF
TRBV5-1	TRBJ1-1	once	.	TGCGCCAGCAGCTTGGGTCTGTTTGCGGGAGGAGTAGACACTGAAGCTTTCTTT	CASSLGLFAGGVDTEAFF
TRBV10-3	TRBJ1-1	.	TRBD1	TGTGCCATCACGGGACAGCCAAGGACTGAAGCTTTCTTT	CAITGQPRTEAFF
TRBV12-3/TRBV12-4	TRBJ2-7	.	.	TGTGCCAGCGGCAGGGTTCCCTCCGAGCAGTACTTC	CASGRVPSEQYF
TRBV25-1	TRBJ1-2	.	TRBD1	TGTGCCAGCAGTGGGGACAGGTATTTTCCTCTTGGCTACACCTTC	CASSGDRYFPLGYTF
TRBV5-1	TRBJ1-5	.	TRBD1	TGCGCCAGCAGCCAGGGACAGGGGGCAGGGCAGCCCCAGCATTTT	CASSQGQGAGQPQHF
TRBV18	TRBJ1-2	once	TRBD1	TGTGCCAGCTCACCAAACCAGGGGGCGGCAGGCTACACCTTC	CASSPNQGAAGYTF
TRBV7-8	TRBJ2-7	once	TRBD2	TGTGCCAGCAGCTTATCCGCGGGAGGGATGTACGAGCAGTACTTC	CASSLSAGGMYEQYF
TRBV5-1	TRBJ2-2	few	TRBD1	TGCGCCAGCAGCCCTCCGGGACAGTTTAACACCGGGGAGCTGTTTTTT	CASSPPGQFNTGELFF
TRBV20-1	TRBJ1-2	once	.	TGCAGTGCTAGTTTGAGCCGTAGCTATGGCTACACCTTC	CSASLSRSYGYTF
TRBV10-1	TRBJ2-7	.	TRBD2	TGCGCCAGCAGTTCCGGACTAGCGGGCGAGCAGTACTTC	CASSSGLAGEQYF
TRBV19	TRBJ2-1	.	.	TGTGCCAGCCCCCCAAAAGGGGCCTACTCCTACAATGAGCAGTTCTTC	CASPPKGAYSYNEQFF
TRBV19	TRBJ1-6	few	.	TGTGCCAGTGTTTTATCTGGGCGAAATTCACCCCTCCACTTT	CASVLSGRNSPLHF
TRBV7-3	TRBJ2-1	.	TRBD1	TGTGCCAGCAGCACTAGGGGACAGGGTAGGGGCAATGAGCAGTTCTTC	CASSTRGQGRGNEQFF
TRBV6-5	TRBJ2-7	few	.	TGTGCCAGCAACGGGGGCTACGAGCAGTACTTC	CASNGGYEQYF
TRBV5-1	TRBJ2-2	.	.	TGCGCCAGCAGCTTGTTGGACAGAGACACCGGGGAGCTGTTTTTT	CASSLLDRDTGELFF
TRBV7-9	TRBJ2-3	.	TRBD1	TGTGCCAGCAGCTCACAGGGGACCGGTACAGATACGCAGTATTTT	CASSSQGTGTDTQYF
TRBV7-2	TRBJ2-1	.	.	TGTGCCAGCAGCTTAGTCGGCGGCAGCTCCTACAATGAGCAGTTCTTC	CASSLVGGSSYNEQFF
TRBV3-1/TRBV3-2	TRBJ2-7	.	.	TGTGCCAGCAGCCCGGTCGGGGGCTCCTACGAGCAGTACTTC	CASSPVGGSYEQYF
TRBV18	TRBJ2-5	.	.	TGTGCCAGCTCACCTAATCAGGCTCAAGAGACCCAGTACTTC	CASSPNQAQETQYF
TRBV11-2	TRBJ2-5	.	.	TGTGCCAGCAGCTCCTATCCCAGGGGCGGAGAGACCCAGTACTTC	CASSSYPRGGETQYF
TRBV9	TRBJ2-3	.	.	TGTGCCAGCAACACCAGAGCGGGCTCGGATACGCAGTATTTT	CASNTRAGSDTQYF
TRBV30	TRBJ1-6	.	.	TGTGCCTGGAGTGTATTGGAGAGCTCCTATAATTCACCCCTCCACTTT	CAWSVLESSYNSPLHF
TRBV6-5	TRBJ2-7	.	.	TGTGCCAGCGGGGGAGGAGTAGGGTCCCCATACGAGCAGTACTTC	CASGGGVGSPYEQYF